The 20 T cell receptor beta chains below all came from one sample that was sequenced in a study of blood T cell repertoires in COVID-19 (dated by TCRdb to about 2020). The library was made by the immunoSEQ multiplex PCR assay. In TCRdb, the immuneACCESS table is reduced to in-frame sequences with V and J assigned. These tables do not hold every clone; where another copy was compared, an unresolved V gene accounts for under half, and the others remain unexplained. For this sample there are about 110,000 clones; around 75% appear just once. Approximately 0.87% of the sample is held by the ten biggest clonotypes. The sample comprised peripheral blood. These receptor sequences come from a human donor with acute or convalescent COVID-19. The donor label of this sample is uncertain.

The chain is built from TRBV7-9 and TRBJ1-6, with 7 bases identical to TRBD1. The CDR3 is 15 amino acids. Per the germline V gene, CDR1 is SEHNR and CDR2 is FQNEAQ (reference sequence). Trimming at V came to 7 bases and at J to 7 bases, leaving 10 bases not matched to a gene. This CDR3 is CASTSWDSLNSPLHF. For the CDR3, the DNA is TGTGCCAGCACCTCCTGGGACAGCTTAAATTCACCCCTCCACTTT.

The rearrangement links TRBV18 to TRBJ1-2; 7 bases agree with TRBD1. CDR3 size: 11 residues. CDR1 is KGHSH, CDR2 LQKENI, per germline. Trimming cost V 6 bases and J 8 bases; bases outside gene matches: 3. In DNA form, the CDR3 reads TGTGCCAGCTCCAACAGGGGAGGCTACACCTTC. Translated, it gives CASSNRGGYTF.

V gene TRBV4-1 combines with J gene TRBJ1-2; 7 bases fit TRBD1. V lost 4 bases to trimming and J lost 0 bases; unmatched junction nucleotides: 2. The CDR3 has 14 amino acids. Germline V gene sequence: CDR1 MGHRA, CDR2 YSYEKL. As DNA, the CDR3 is TGCGCCAGCAGCCGGACAGGAGCTAACTATGGCTACACCTTC. This translates into CASSRTGANYGYTF.

This clone was observed a few times. The rearrangement uses TRBV7-9 and TRBJ1-2; 7 positions match TRBD1. The junction had 7 bases not matched to a gene; V was cut back by 4 bases and J by 8 bases. CDR3 length equals 13 residues. Per the germline V gene, CDR1 is SEHNR and CDR2 is FQNEAQ (reference sequence). The CDR3 here is CASSSADRNGYTF. CDR3 bases: TGTGCCAGCAGCTCTGCGGACAGGAACGGCTACACCTTC.

The chain couples TRBV6-5 to TRBJ2-2; D call uncertain. V was pared by 4 bases and J by 1 base, with 10 bases between. Per the germline V gene, CDR1 is MNHEY and CDR2 is SVGAGI. The CDR3 is 15 residues long. The CDR3 spells CASSSRSGNTGELFF. Here the CDR3 DNA reads TGTGCCAGCAGTTCCCGCAGTGGGAACACCGGGGAGCTGTTTTTT.

The chain combines TRBV3-1 (or the pseudogene TRBV3-2) with TRBJ2-5; TRBD1 matches 9 bases. CDR1 is LGHDT, CDR2 YNNKEL, per germline (reference sequence). CDR3 size: 14 residues. V shed 6 bases, J shed 7 bases, and the junction held 9 bases outside the gene matches. CDR3 protein: CASRAGTGFGTQYF. CDR3 nucleotide sequence: TGTGCCAGCAGGGCCGGGACAGGGTTTGGGACCCAGTACTTC.

This clone was observed a handful of times. V usage is TRBV7-2 and J usage is TRBJ1-3, with 11 bases lining up with TRBD1. Trimming at V came to 4 bases and at J to 1 base, leaving 3 bases not matched to a gene. Germline values: CDR1 SGHTA, CDR2 FQGNSA. The CDR3 loop spans 16 amino acids. In DNA, the CDR3 is TGTGCCAGCAGCTCCGGACAGGGGGCTTCTGGAAACACCATATATTTT. Translation: CASSSGQGASGNTIYF.

The chain joins TRBV6-4 to TRBJ1-6, with 9 nucleotides matching TRBD1. Germline values: CDR1 MRHNA, CDR2 SNTAGT. The CDR3 has 15 amino acids. With 2 bases clipped from V and 7 bases from J, the junction kept 3 bases outside the gene matches. The CDR3 is CASSDRGTGNSPLHF. The CDR3 coding sequence is TGTGCCAGCAGTGACCGAGGGACAGGGAATTCACCCCTCCACTTT.

V gene TRBV2 combines with J gene TRBJ2-2, with 8 bases matching TRBD1. Germline loops: CDR1 SNHLY, CDR2 FYNNEI. V was pared by 2 bases and J by 6 bases, with 2 bases of the junction left unmatched. This CDR3 is built from 14 residues. The CDR3 sequence: CASSESRGPGELFF. The CDR3 nucleotides are TGTGCCAGCAGTGAAAGCAGGGGGCCCGGGGAGCTGTTTTTT. Full variable domain (rest looked up from reference TRBV2 and TRBJ2-2): EPEVTQTPSHQVTQMGQEVILRCVPISNHLYFYWYRQILGQKVEFLVSFYNNEISEKSEIFDDQFSVERPDGSNFTLKIRSTKLEDSAMYFCASSESRGPGELFFGEGSRLTVL.

In its sample, this clone was seen once. This chain uses TRBV6-2 or TRBV6-3 with TRBJ2-1; TRBD1 matches 9 bases. Germline loops: CDR1 MNHEY, CDR2 SVGEGT. Germline trimming cut 2 bases from V and 8 bases from J; bases unmatched to any gene: 1. The CDR3 runs 13 residues. The CDR3 region is CASSYRDRDEQFF. The CDR3 bases are TGTGCCAGCAGTTACAGGGACAGGGATGAGCAGTTCTTC.

The chain joins TRBV28 to TRBJ1-1; no reliable D call. The germline V and J ends were trimmed by 6 bases and 4 bases, with 15 bases remaining between them. CDR1 is MDHEN, CDR2 SYDVKM, per germline. The CDR3 is made up of 14 amino acids. Here the CDR3 reads CASRTERVATEAFF. CDR3 nucleotides: TGTGCCAGCAGGACCGAGAGGGTGGCCACTGAAGCTTTCTTT.

CDR3 amino acids: CASSSPGWFNYGYTF. CDR3 DNA: TGTGCCAGCAGCTCCCCGGGATGGTTTAACTATGGCTACACCTTC. This chain joins TRBV21-1 and TRBJ1-2. TRBV21-1 counts as a pseudogene. The CDR3 is 15 residues long.

This clone was seen more than once but under ten times. V is TRBV7-9 and J is TRBJ1-5; TRBD1 is a possible D gene (6 bases). Germline V CDR1 and CDR2: SEHNR, FQNEAQ (reference sequence). Trimming removed 3 bases from V and 2 bases from J, with 8 bases in between. The CDR3 runs 14 residues. The chain's CDR3 is CASSFSGGNQPQHF. The DNA of the CDR3 is TGTGCCAGCAGCTTTTCAGGGGGCAATCAGCCCCAGCATTTT.

This clone was found once. The chain has TRBV24-1 and TRBJ2-7; 8 bases are a match to TRBD1. This CDR3 is 18 amino acids long. The ends lost 2 bases at V and 0 bases at J; junction bases unmatched: 11. CDR1 and CDR2 from the germline V gene are KGHDR and SFDVKD. DNA for the CDR3: TGTGCCACCAGTGATTGGCCCGGGGGACAGGATAGCTCCTACGAGCAGTACTTC. Translation: CATSDWPGGQDSSYEQYF.

V is TRBV7-2 and J is TRBJ1-1; possible D gene TRBD1, 5 bases. CDR3 length: 14 amino acids. Germline V CDR1 and CDR2: SGHTA, FQGNSA. The ends were cut back, 4 bases at V and 1 base at J, with 10 bases in the middle. CDR3: CASSSQDTNTEAFF. The DNA for the CDR3 is TGTGCCAGCAGCTCCCAGGACACGAACACTGAAGCTTTCTTT. Using reference TRBV7-2 and TRBJ1-1 for the parts outside the CDR3, the full variable domain is GAGVSQSPSNKVTEKGKDVELRCDPISGHTALYWYRQSLGQGLEFLIYFQGNSAPDKSGLPSDRFSAERTGGSVSTLTIQRTQQEDSAVYLCASSSQDTNTEAFFGQGTRLTVV.

V gene TRBV6-6 combines with J gene TRBJ2-7, with D maybe TRBD1 (6 bases). The CDR3 contains 15 residues. V was trimmed by 6 bases and J by 2 bases, leaving 17 bases between them. Germline-derived CDR1 and CDR2 are MNHNY and SVGAGI (reference sequence). This CDR3 is CASSQTRQATYEQYF. The CDR3 nucleotides read TGTGCCAGCAGCCAAACCCGACAGGCAACCTACGAGCAGTACTTC.

The gene calls are TRBV11-2 and TRBJ1-6, with a tentative D call TRBD1 (6 bases). V was trimmed by 0 bases and J by 7 bases, leaving 16 bases between them. Germline V CDR1 and CDR2: SGHAT, FQNNGV. CDR3 length: 17 residues. This CDR3 reads CASSLDSTGIRNSPLHF. DNA of the CDR3: TGTGCCAGCAGCTTAGACTCAACAGGGATTCGGAATTCACCCCTCCACTTT.

J is TRBJ2-5 and V is TRBV5-1, with 8 positions matching TRBD2. This CDR3 has 15 amino acids. Per germline, CDR1 SGHRS and CDR2 YFSETQ. The J segment lost 3 bases and the V segment lost 4 bases, leaving 8 bases of the junction unmatched. The CDR3 here is CASSERGSSKETQYF. CDR3 sequence (DNA): TGCGCCAGCAGCGAGCGGGGGTCGTCAAAAGAGACCCAGTACTTC.

This clone was detected only a few times. V gene TRBV6-5 combines with J gene TRBJ2-2; D uncertain. Germline loops: CDR1 MNHEY, CDR2 SVGAGI. V was shortened by 2 bases and J by 3 bases, with 13 bases between the two germline ends. This CDR3 spans 16 amino acids. The chain's CDR3 is CASSYKAWSHTGELFF. The CDR3 nucleotides are TGTGCCAGCAGTTACAAAGCGTGGTCCCACACCGGGGAGCTGTTTTTT.

The chain uses TRBV5-1 and TRBJ1-6, with 8 nucleotides matching TRBD1. The CDR3 is made up of 15 amino acids. Germline loops: CDR1 SGHRS, CDR2 YFSETQ. V lost 5 bases, J lost 8 bases, and 9 bases stayed unmatched. CDR3 sequence reads: CASRGTDRAYSPLHF. The CDR3 nucleotides are TGCGCCAGCAGGGGAACGGACAGGGCATATTCACCCCTCCACTTT.